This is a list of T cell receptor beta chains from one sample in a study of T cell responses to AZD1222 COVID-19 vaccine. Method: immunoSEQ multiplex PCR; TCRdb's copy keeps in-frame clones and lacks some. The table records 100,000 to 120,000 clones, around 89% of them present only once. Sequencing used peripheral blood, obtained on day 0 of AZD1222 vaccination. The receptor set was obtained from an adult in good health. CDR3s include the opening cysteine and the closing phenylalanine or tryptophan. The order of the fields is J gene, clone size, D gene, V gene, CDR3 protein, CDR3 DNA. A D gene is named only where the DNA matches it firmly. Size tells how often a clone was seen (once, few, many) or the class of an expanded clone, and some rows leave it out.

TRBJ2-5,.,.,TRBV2,CASSGQGGQETQYF,TGTGCCAGCAGTGGACAGGGAGGACAAGAGACCCAGTACTTC
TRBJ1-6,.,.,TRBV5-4,CASSLGGLNEISPLHF,TGTGCCAGCAGCTTGGGTGGATTAAACGAAATTTCACCCCTCCACTTT
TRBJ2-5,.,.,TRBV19,CASSKSRGAETQYF,TGTGCCAGTAGTAAATCGAGGGGAGCAGAGACCCAGTACTTC
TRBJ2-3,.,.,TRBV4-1,CASRTSGVMADTQYF,TGCGCCAGCAGAACATCCGGGGTTATGGCAGATACGCAGTATTTT
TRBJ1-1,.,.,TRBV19,CATSWGGTNTEAFF,TGTGCCACCTCCTGGGGGGGCACAAACACTGAAGCTTTCTTT
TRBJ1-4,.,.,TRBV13,CASSTSPTGGKLFF,TGTGCCAGCAGCACCTCCCCGACAGGCGGAAAACTGTTTTTT
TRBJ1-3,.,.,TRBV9,CASSGISGNTIYF,TGTGCCAGCAGCGGCATTTCTGGAAACACCATATATTTT
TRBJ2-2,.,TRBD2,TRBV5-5,CASSRGGVTGELFF,TGTGCCAGCAGCCGCGGGGGGGTCACCGGGGAGCTGTTTTTT
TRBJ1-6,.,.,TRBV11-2,CASSLISSPTLHF,TGTGCCAGCAGCTTAATTTCCTCCCCCACCCTCCACTTT
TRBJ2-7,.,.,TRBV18,CASSPTGRGGGQYF,TGTGCCAGCTCACCGACAGGGAGGGGAGGTGGGCAGTACTTC
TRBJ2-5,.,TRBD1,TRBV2,CASSGTGGARETQYF,TGTGCCAGCAGCGGGACAGGGGGCGCGCGGGAGACCCAGTACTTC
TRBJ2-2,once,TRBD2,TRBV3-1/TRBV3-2,CASSQEEGRAGELFF,TGTGCCAGCAGCCAAGAAGAGGGGAGGGCCGGGGAGCTGTTTTTT
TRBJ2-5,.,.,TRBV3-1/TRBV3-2,CASSQPKQGRTQYF,TGTGCCAGCAGCCAACCGAAACAGGGCCGGACCCAGTACTTC
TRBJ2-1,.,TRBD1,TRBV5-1,CASSLAFSGQGYNEQFF,TGCGCCAGCAGCTTGGCCTTCTCTGGACAGGGCTACAATGAGCAGTTCTTC
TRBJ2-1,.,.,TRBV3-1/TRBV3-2,CASSHTPGLASNEQFF,TGTGCCAGCAGCCACACACCGGGACTGGCCTCCAATGAGCAGTTCTTC
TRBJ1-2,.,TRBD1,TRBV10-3,CAISELPGQGRGGYTF,TGTGCCATCAGTGAGCTACCGGGACAGGGACGGGGCGGCTACACCTTC
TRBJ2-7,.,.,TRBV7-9,CASSQSGLWEQYF,TGTGCCAGCAGCCAGAGCGGGTTATGGGAGCAGTACTTC
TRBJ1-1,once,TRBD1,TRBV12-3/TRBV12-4,CASSHRGGTEAFF,TGTGCCAGCAGTCACAGGGGGGGCACTGAAGCTTTCTTT
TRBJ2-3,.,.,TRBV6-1,CASSPGLSADTQYF,TGTGCCAGCAGTCCGGGACTTTCCGCAGATACGCAGTATTTT
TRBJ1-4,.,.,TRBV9,CASSVGRGGVHNEKLFF,TGTGCCAGCAGCGTAGGAAGAGGAGGGGTTCACAATGAAAAACTGTTTTTT
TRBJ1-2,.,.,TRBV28,CASSLSGQVAFYGYTF,TGTGCCAGCAGTTTAAGCGGGCAGGTGGCCTTCTATGGCTACACCTTC
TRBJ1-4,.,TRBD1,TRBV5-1,CASSLDRGDEKLFF,TGCGCCAGCAGCTTGGACAGGGGAGATGAAAAACTGTTTTTT
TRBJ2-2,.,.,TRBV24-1,CATRAPGSGGELFF,TGTGCCACCAGGGCCCCGGGATCCGGCGGGGAGCTGTTTTTT
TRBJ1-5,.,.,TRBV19,CASSPGPSNQPQHF,TGTGCCAGTAGTCCGGGACCTAGCAATCAGCCCCAGCATTTT
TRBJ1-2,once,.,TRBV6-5,CASSSIQTGYGYTF,TGTGCCAGCAGTTCCATACAGACGGGGTATGGCTACACCTTC
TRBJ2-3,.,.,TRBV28,CASSPTGTSTDTQYF,TGTGCCAGCAGTCCGACAGGAACGAGCACAGATACGCAGTATTTT
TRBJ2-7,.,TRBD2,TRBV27,CATNRLAGAGEQYF,TGTGCCACCAATAGACTAGCGGGAGCGGGCGAGCAGTACTTC
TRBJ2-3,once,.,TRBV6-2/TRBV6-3,CASSQGNRATDTQYF,TGTGCCAGCAGCCAAGGGAACAGGGCGACAGATACGCAGTATTTT
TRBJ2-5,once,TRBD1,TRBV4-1,CASSRNTGALETQYF,TGCGCCAGCAGCCGGAACACAGGGGCCTTAGAGACCCAGTACTTC
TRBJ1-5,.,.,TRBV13,CASSRGILPNQPQHF,TGTGCCAGCAGCCGAGGGATCCTACCTAATCAGCCCCAGCATTTT
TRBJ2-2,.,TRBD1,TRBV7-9,CATGQGSTGELFF,TGTGCCACCGGACAGGGGTCCACCGGGGAGCTGTTTTTT
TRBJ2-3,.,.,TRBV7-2,CASSLGWGADTQYF,TGTGCCAGCAGCTTAGGTTGGGGCGCAGATACGCAGTATTTT
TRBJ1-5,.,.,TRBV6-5,CASRHTGNQPQHF,TGTGCCAGCAGACACACCGGCAATCAGCCCCAGCATTTT
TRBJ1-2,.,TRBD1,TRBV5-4,CASSAGQGARGYTF,TGTGCCAGCAGCGCGGGACAGGGGGCGCGGGGCTACACCTTC
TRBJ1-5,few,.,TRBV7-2,CASSLVLGPGQPQHF,TGTGCCAGCAGCTTAGTTTTGGGGCCAGGCCAGCCCCAGCATTTT
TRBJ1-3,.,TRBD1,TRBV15,CATSRVWRQGGNTIYF,TGTGCCACCAGCAGAGTTTGGAGACAGGGCGGAAACACCATATATTTT
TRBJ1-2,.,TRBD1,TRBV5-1,CASSLKGQGDYGYTF,TGCGCCAGCAGCCTAAAAGGACAGGGCGACTATGGCTACACCTTC
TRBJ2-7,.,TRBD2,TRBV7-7,CASSDLKTSGVYEQYF,TGTGCTAGCAGCGATCTCAAGACTAGCGGAGTATACGAGCAGTACTTC
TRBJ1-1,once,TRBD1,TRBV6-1,CASSEWTGMNTEAFF,TGTGCCAGCAGTGAGTGGACAGGGATGAACACTGAAGCTTTCTTT
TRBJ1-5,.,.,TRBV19,CASSISGTSNQPQHF,TGTGCCAGTAGTATCTCCGGGACTAGCAATCAGCCCCAGCATTTT
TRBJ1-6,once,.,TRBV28,CASSFAGSSYNSPLHF,TGTGCCAGCAGTTTCGCAGGGAGCTCCTATAATTCACCCCTCCACTTT
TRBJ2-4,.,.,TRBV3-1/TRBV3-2,CASSHGAKNIQYF,TGTGCCAGCAGCCATGGGGCCAAAAACATTCAGTACTTC
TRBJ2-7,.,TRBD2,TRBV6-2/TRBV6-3,CASSRASGYEQYF,TGTGCCAGCAGCCGGGCTAGCGGTTACGAGCAGTACTTC
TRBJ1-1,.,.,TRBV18,CASSFDVNTEAFF,TGTGCCAGCTCTTTTGACGTAAACACTGAAGCTTTCTTT
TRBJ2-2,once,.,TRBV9,CASSAGLRGGELFF,TGTGCCAGCAGCGCTGGGTTACGGGGCGGGGAGCTGTTTTTT
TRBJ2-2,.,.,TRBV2,CASNGIPTGELFF,TGTGCCAGCAATGGGATCCCGACCGGGGAGCTGTTTTTT
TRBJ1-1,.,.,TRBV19,CATRRGTEAFF,TGTGCCACCAGACGGGGGACTGAAGCTTTCTTT
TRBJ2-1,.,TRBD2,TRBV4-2,CASSQDLSTSGNPYNEQFF,TGTGCCAGCAGCCAAGATCTTTCGACTAGCGGGAACCCCTACAATGAGCAGTTCTTC
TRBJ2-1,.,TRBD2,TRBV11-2,CASSLVFTGGGNEQFF,TGTGCCAGCAGCTTAGTATTCACGGGAGGGGGCAATGAGCAGTTCTTC
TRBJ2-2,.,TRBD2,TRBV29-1,CSVESRGGLTGELFF,TGCAGCGTTGAATCGCGGGGGGGCCTCACCGGGGAGCTGTTTTTT
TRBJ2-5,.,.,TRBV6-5,CASSWDKETQYF,TGTGCCAGCAGTTGGGATAAAGAGACCCAGTACTTC
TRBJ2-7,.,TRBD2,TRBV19,CASSFPGLALVF,TGTGCCAGTAGTTTCCCGGGACTAGCCTTGGTCTTC
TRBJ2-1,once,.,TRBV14,CASSQDPGWGSSYNEQFF,TGTGCCAGCAGCCAAGATCCGGGCTGGGGGAGCTCCTACAATGAGCAGTTCTTC
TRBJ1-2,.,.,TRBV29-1,CSVVGAYPYGYTF,TGCAGCGTTGTGGGGGCTTACCCATATGGCTACACCTTC